The 7 T cell receptor beta chains below were found in one sample sequenced in a study of long-term antiretroviral therapy in people with HIV. The assay used was immunoSEQ (version v3.0), run at survey level. This table comes from immunoSEQ multiplex PCR, and its TCRdb copy is limited to in-frame clones, with some not included. The sample shows approximately 25,000 clones, around 85% of them seen only once. Sample: unsorted PBMCs, taken 4.8 to 5 years after starting antiretroviral therapy. These receptors originate from a man aged 40-50 years with HIV.

The V gene is TRBV5-4, the J gene TRBJ1-2; a possible D gene is TRBD1 (5 bases). V lost 2 bases and J 10 bases, leaving 21 bases between the germline ends. Looked up from germline, CDR1 is SGHNT and CDR2 is YYREEE (reference sequence). This CDR3 contains 15 residues. DNA of the CDR3: TGTGCCAGCAGCTTCCCCCTCGACAACTCGGGGGACTACACCTTC. Translation: CASSFPLDNSGDYTF.

The DNA for the CDR3 is TGTGCCAGCAGCCAAGGGACCGGGACTAGGGTGGATACGCAGTATTTT. It encodes CASSQGTGTRVDTQYF. This sequence joins TRBV4-2 and TRBJ2-3, with 8 positions matching TRBD2. Germline values: CDR1 LGHNA, CDR2 YNFKEQ. The CDR3 sequence is 16 residues long. The V gene end was trimmed by 1 base and the J gene end by 6 bases; junction bases not matched to a gene: 9.

The chain couples TRBV7-8 to TRBJ1-1; tentative D call: TRBD1 (6 bases). There are 15 residues in the CDR3. In germline, CDR1 is SGHVS, CDR2 FQNEAQ. Deletions cut 2 bases from V and 0 bases from J, with 10 bases between. For the CDR3, the DNA is TGTGCCAGCAGCTTAAGGGGGTCAATGAACACTGAAGCTTTCTTT. As protein: CASSLRGSMNTEAFF.

This sequence joins TRBV20-1 and TRBJ1-1; 8 nucleotides line up with TRBD1. The germline V gene encodes CDR1 DFQATT and CDR2 SNEGSKA (reference sequence). The CDR3 spans 11 residues. The CDR3 DNA reads TGCAGCTCCGACAGGGGAATTGAAGCTTTCTTT. Translated: CSSDRGIEAFF.

V gene TRBV5-4 combines with J gene TRBJ2-1; TRBD2 matches at 9 bases. The CDR3 covers 13 residues. CDR1 is SGHNT, CDR2 YYREEE, per germline (reference sequence). Germline trimming cut 5 bases from V and 9 bases from J; bases unmatched to any gene: 6. CDR3 DNA sequence: TGTGCCAGCAGACGGGTTAGCGGGAGTGAGCAGTTCTTC. It encodes CASRRVSGSEQFF.

This chain connects TRBV18 to TRBJ1-3, with a tentative D call TRBD1 (5 bases). V lost 1 base and J 0 bases, leaving 10 bases between the germline ends. The germline gives CDR1 KGHSH, CDR2 LQKENI. This CDR3 region has 16 residues. CDR3 sequence: CASSPLRGVSGNTIYF. In DNA form, the CDR3 reads TGTGCCAGCTCACCACTCCGAGGGGTCTCTGGAAACACCATATATTTT. Full variable domain (outside the CDR3, taken from reference TRBV18 and TRBJ1-3): NAGVMQNPRHLVRRRGQEARLRCSPMKGHSHVYWYRQLPEEGLKFMVYLQKENIIDESGMPKERFSAEFPKEGPSILRIQQVVRGDSAAYFCASSPLRGVSGNTIYFGEGSWLTVV.

The chain is built from TRBV4-3 and TRBJ1-2, with D unclear. V was pared by 1 base and J by 5 bases, with 8 bases between. CDR3 size: 13 residues. Germline loops: CDR1 LGHNA, CDR2 YSLEER. CDR3 in amino acids: CASSQAGGYGYTF. Written as DNA, the CDR3 is TGCGCCAGCAGCCAAGCGGGCGGGTATGGCTACACCTTC.